This is a list of T cell receptor beta chains from one sample in a study of blood T cell repertoires in COVID-19. Only in-frame clones appear in the TCRdb table, and some are missing; sequencing was by immunoSEQ multiplex PCR. The table has 35,000 or so clones, roughly 90% seen once. The sequencing sample was made of peripheral blood. The source of these receptors is a man between 65 and 85 years old with acute or convalescent COVID-19. CDR3s include the opening cysteine and the closing phenylalanine or tryptophan.

v_gene	j_gene	CDR3aa
TRBV15	TRBJ1-5	CATSREGRGFRQPQHF
TRBV6-2/TRBV6-3	TRBJ2-3	CASSYWRSGDTDTQYF
TRBV7-2	TRBJ2-1	CASSLLGGEQFF
TRBV5-4	TRBJ2-7	CASSFGSYEQYF
TRBV18	TRBJ2-7	CASSPIRDRGHEQYF
TRBV7-2	TRBJ1-6	CASSSQTAYNSPLHF
TRBV11-2	TRBJ2-1	CSSGTSGSSSEQFF
TRBV18	TRBJ1-2	CASSPLAANYGYTF
TRBV7-2	TRBJ2-5	CASSFSAGEGETQYF
TRBV6-5	TRBJ2-1	CASSYSGAGEHEQFF
TRBV10-3	TRBJ1-6	CAISSNLPGQHHSPLHF
TRBV6-1	TRBJ2-7	CASSERHAAYEQYF
TRBV4-3	TRBJ2-5	CASSQDPSPGETQYF
TRBV5-1	TRBJ2-7	CASSLVAGAYEQYF
TRBV4-3	TRBJ2-1	CASSQRLAEPPYNEQFF
TRBV5-5	TRBJ1-3	CASSLSADTIYF
TRBV27	TRBJ2-7	CASSPSTGPGEQYF
TRBV6-5	TRBJ2-7	CASRPGQGISEQYF
TRBV12-3/TRBV12-4	TRBJ1-2	CASTLRNGYTF
TRBV3-1/TRBV3-2	TRBJ2-7	CASSQGGHGSYEQYF
TRBV28	TRBJ1-5	CATLRLGQNQPQHF
TRBV5-1	TRBJ1-2	CASSLDPPPGGYGYTF
TRBV29-1	TRBJ1-3	CSVEEGASGNTIYF
TRBV15	TRBJ1-1	CATSRAVSVGNTEAFF
TRBV7-2	TRBJ2-2	CASSRDRSTGELFF
TRBV25-1	TRBJ1-6	CASSNRLNGGNSPLHF
TRBV27	TRBJ2-7	CASSRTGGTYEQYF
TRBV14	TRBJ1-1	CASSADRVTEAFF
TRBV5-4	TRBJ2-7	CASSLGLADDEQYF
TRBV6-5	TRBJ1-4	CASSVDSNEKLFF
TRBV5-4	TRBJ1-1	CASTSTREMNTEAFF
TRBV5-1	TRBJ2-3	CASSWRTGGPSTDTQYF
TRBV6-5	TRBJ2-7	CASSKTSPNEQYF
TRBV15	TRBJ2-5	CATSRGLQGVEKTQYF
TRBV28	TRBJ2-7	CASSSYITGGFNYEQYF
TRBV5-1	TRBJ2-5	CASSPAGDQETQYF
TRBV4-2	TRBJ2-2	CASSQDGPLAGNTGELFF
TRBV29-1	TRBJ1-1	CSVGDSEAFF
TRBV29-1	TRBJ1-1	CSGELGKAFF
TRBV4-1	TRBJ2-5	CASSQDRTLGPSGRRETQYF